One and the same sample provided the 8 T cell receptor beta chains below, sequenced in a study of CD8+ T cells in alopecia areata. The authors extracted RNA and reverse transcribed it into cDNA as the sequencing template. Data came from immunoSEQ multiplex PCR; TCRdb stores just in-frame clones and leaves some out. The sample lists about 99,000 clones; around 50% were seen once. The sample was CD4+ T cells sorted from blood. These receptors were taken from a human donor in good health.

The chain joins TRBV9 to TRBJ1-6; D gene ambiguous. Trimming removed 3 bases at V and 1 base at J, with 8 bases between. This CDR3 is built from 15 residues. The V gene's germline CDR1 is SGDLS and CDR2 YYNGEE. The DNA for the CDR3 is TGTGCCAGCAGCGCCGGGGTGTCCTATAATTCACCCCTCCACTTT. This encodes CASSAGVSYNSPLHF.

This clone was seen only a few times. The V gene is TRBV6-5, the J gene TRBJ2-7; D may be TRBD1 (6 bases). Germline lookup yields CDR1 MNHEY and CDR2 SVGAGI. V gave up 2 bases and J gave up 4 bases, with 15 bases separating them. The CDR3 is 15 residues long. The CDR3 protein is CASSYQGPSTYEQYF. The CDR3 DNA is TGTGCCAGCAGTTACCAGGGGCCGTCTACGTACGAGCAGTACTTC.

Only a few counts were recorded for this clone. The chain uses TRBV5-8 and TRBJ1-5; no clear D gene. Trimming cost V 3 bases and J 0 bases, with 10 bases left between them. CDR1 is SGHTS and CDR2 is YDEGEE in the germline V gene. The CDR3 spans 15 residues. The CDR3 region is CASSWWAGSNQPQHF. CDR3 nucleotide sequence: TGTGCCAGCAGCTGGTGGGCAGGTAGCAATCAGCCCCAGCATTTT. Drawing the rest from reference TRBV5-8 and TRBJ1-5, the complete variable domain is EAGVTQSPTHLIKTRGQQATLRCSPISGHTSVYWYQQALGLGLQFLLWYDEGEERNRGNFPPRFSGRQFPNYSSELNVNALELEDSALYLCASSWWAGSNQPQHFGDGTRLSIL.

V usage is TRBV30 and J usage is TRBJ1-1, with D unclear. The CDR3 is 13 amino acids. From germline, CDR1 is GTSNPN and CDR2 SVGIG (reference sequence). V lost 1 base and J lost 0, with 6 bases in between. This chain's CDR3 is CAWSAVMNTEAFF. Here the CDR3 DNA reads TGTGCCTGGAGTGCAGTCATGAACACTGAAGCTTTCTTT.

This chain uses TRBV6-5 with TRBJ1-1, with D maybe TRBD1 (6 bases). Per germline, CDR1 MNHEY and CDR2 SVGAGI. Trimming shortened V by 6 bases and J by 4 bases, and 18 bases separated the two germline ends. This CDR3 region has 15 residues. Here the CDR3 DNA reads TGTGCCAGCAGGTCCTCAGGGGCCGGGGGCACTGAAGCTTTCTTT. Its protein is CASRSSGAGGTEAFF.

This clone is medium-sized by share. V and J are TRBV6-5 and TRBJ1-3, with D unresolved. With 0 bases removed from V and 4 bases from J, the gap between germline ends came to 13 bases. The germline gives CDR1 MNHEY, CDR2 SVGAGI. The CDR3 length is 16 residues. The CDR3 DNA follows: TGTGCCAGCAGTTACTCGACCAAGGCCGACGGAAACACCATATATTTT. This sequence encodes CASSYSTKADGNTIYF.

V is TRBV12-5 and J is TRBJ2-5; the D gene is possibly TRBD1 (6 bases). Trimming cost V 3 bases and J 6 bases, with 11 bases left between them. Germline lookup yields CDR1 LGHNT and CDR2 FRNRAP. The CDR3 is made up of 13 amino acids. This chain's CDR3 is CASGFGQGKTQYF. For the CDR3, the DNA is TGTGCTAGTGGTTTCGGCCAGGGGAAGACCCAGTACTTC. Combining the CDR3 with reference TRBV12-5 and TRBJ2-5 gives the whole variable domain DARVTQTPRHKVTEMGQEVTMRCQPILGHNTVFWYRQTMMQGLELLAYFRNRAPLDDSGMPKDRFSAEMPDATLATLKIQPSEPRDSAVYFCASGFGQGKTQYFGPGTRLLVL.

This clone was observed a handful of times. J is TRBJ2-7 and V is TRBV2; TRBD2 matches 7 bases. The CDR3 length is 12 residues. Germline loops: CDR1 SNHLY, CDR2 FYNNEI. V lost 4 bases to trimming and J lost 5 bases; unmatched junction nucleotides: 2. The CDR3 is CASSGLADEQYF. DNA for the CDR3: TGTGCCAGCAGTGGACTAGCTGACGAGCAGTACTTC. Together with reference TRBV2 and TRBJ2-7, the CDR3 gives the full variable domain: EPEVTQTPSHQVTQMGQEVILRCVPISNHLYFYWYRQILGQKVEFLVSFYNNEISEKSEIFDDQFSVERPDGSNFTLKIRSTKLEDSAMYFCASSGLADEQYFGPGTRLTVT.